A single sample is the source of the 32 T cell receptor beta chains below, sequenced in a study of blood T cell repertoires in COVID-19. Data came from immunoSEQ multiplex PCR; TCRdb stores just in-frame clones and leaves some out. This table holds 200,000 to 250,000 clones, about 83% found once. Sequencing input: PBMCs or T cells enriched from blood (not recorded which). The receptors were gathered from a woman between 45 and 65 years old who had recovered from COVID-19.

This clone was observed a handful of times. The rearrangement uses TRBV2 and TRBJ1-1; 7 bases are shared with TRBD1. The CDR3 has 17 residues. Germline assignment: CDR1 SNHLY and CDR2 FYNNEI. V shed 7 bases, J shed 0 bases, and the junction held 14 bases outside the gene matches. The CDR3, as DNA: TGTGCCAGCACCCGACAGGGCTCTTCGGGGATGAACACTGAAGCTTTCTTT. Translated, it gives CASTRQGSSGMNTEAFF.

The gene calls are TRBV19 and TRBJ2-2; 7 bases align to TRBD2. With V trimmed by 7 bases and J by 2 bases, 10 bases remained unmatched. Looked up from germline, CDR1 is LNHDA and CDR2 is SQIVND (reference sequence). The CDR3 is made up of 16 amino acids. The CDR3 sequence: CASTPGRGGNTGELFF. Here the CDR3 DNA reads TGTGCCAGTACCCCAGGCCGCGGGGGTAACACCGGGGAGCTGTTTTTT.

This chain links TRBV5-4 with TRBJ1-1; D call uncertain. CDR1 SGHNT and CDR2 YYREEE come from the germline V gene (reference sequence). CDR3 length equals 15 residues. V lost 0 bases to trimming and J lost 4 bases, with 13 bases between them. Written as DNA, the CDR3 is TGTGCCAGCAGCTTGGCCCCGGGGTCAAGCACTGAAGCTTTCTTT. It yields the protein CASSLAPGSSTEAFF.

The CDR3 spells CASSQDVGGDYGYTF. DNA for the CDR3: TGTGCCAGCAGCCAAGATGTAGGGGGTGACTATGGCTACACCTTC. The V call is TRBV4-2, the J call TRBJ1-2, with a possible D match to TRBD1 (6 bases). Germline CDR1 LGHNA, CDR2 YNFKEQ. Trimming left V 0 bases short and J 3 bases short, with 11 bases between. The CDR3 covers 15 residues.

The chain links TRBV6-1 to TRBJ1-2; 10 bases map to TRBD1. V lost 1 base and J lost 2; bases outside the gene matches: 10. Germline V gene sequence: CDR1 MNHNS, CDR2 SASEGT. The length of the CDR3 is 18 residues. The CDR3 loop reads CASSEEGQGTPKNYGYTF. The CDR3 DNA follows: TGTGCCAGCAGTGAAGAGGGACAGGGGACGCCTAAGAACTATGGCTACACCTTC.

The V gene is TRBV19, the J gene TRBJ2-2; a possible D gene is TRBD2 (5 bases). Trimming took off 8 bases at V and 0 bases at J, with 16 bases between the two ends. Germline values: CDR1 LNHDA, CDR2 SQIVND (reference sequence). The CDR3 totals 16 residues. CDR3 sequence (DNA): TGTGCCAGTGCCCCCGGGGAGTTCGCGAACACCGGGGAGCTGTTTTTT. Amino acids: CASAPGEFANTGELFF. The complete variable domain, with remaining parts taken from reference TRBV19 and TRBJ2-2, reads DGGITQSPKYLFRKEGQNVTLSCEQNLNHDAMYWYRQDPGQGLRLIYYSQIVNDFQKGDIAEGYSVSREKKESFPLTVTSAQKNPTAFYLCASAPGEFANTGELFFGEGSRLTVL.

This chain uses TRBV20-1 with TRBJ2-7; possible D gene TRBD2, 5 bases. Trimming took off 3 bases at V and 3 bases at J, with 12 bases between the two ends. The CDR3 loop spans 13 amino acids. Germline assignment: CDR1 DFQATT and CDR2 SNEGSKA (reference sequence). CDR3 in amino acids: CSASLEADYEQYF. DNA for the CDR3: TGCAGTGCTAGTCTGGAGGCGGACTACGAGCAGTACTTC.

The J gene is TRBJ2-1, the V gene TRBV5-5, with TRBD2 identical over 7 bases. J lost 1 base, V lost 4 bases, and 8 bases had no gene match. The germline V gene encodes CDR1 SGHKS and CDR2 YYEKEE (reference sequence). This CDR3 region has 16 residues. In DNA form, the CDR3 reads TGTGCCAGCAGCAGCCTAAGCGGGGAGTCCTACAATGAGCAGTTCTTC. Its translation: CASSSLSGESYNEQFF.

The chain joins TRBV7-8 to TRBJ1-4, with 9 nucleotides matching TRBD1. Trimming at V came to 5 bases and at J to 5 bases, leaving 3 bases not matched to a gene. The CDR3 runs 14 residues. CDR1 and CDR2 from the germline V gene are SGHVS and FQNEAQ. In DNA form, the CDR3 reads TGTGCCAGCAGCCGGGACAGGGTGAATGAAAAACTGTTTTTT. Translating gives CASSRDRVNEKLFF.

The V and J genes are TRBV3-1 (or the pseudogene TRBV3-2) and TRBJ2-1, with TRBD2 matching over 12 bases. CDR1 is LGHDT, CDR2 YNNKEL, per germline (reference sequence). The CDR3 length is 16 residues. V lost 3 bases, J lost 9 bases, and 9 bases stayed unmatched. In DNA form, the CDR3 reads TGTGCCAGCAGCCAGGCTAGCGGGGGGGCCGGAATTGAGCAGTTCTTC. Protein sequence: CASSQASGGAGIEQFF.

The chain carries TRBV25-1 and TRBJ2-7, with 12 positions matching TRBD1. The CDR3 consists of 15 residues. Per the germline V gene, CDR1 is MGHDK and CDR2 is SYGVNS. J was trimmed by 2 bases and V by 6 bases; bases with no gene match: 5. The CDR3 nucleotides read TGTGCCAGCAGAGGGACAGGGGGCTTGACCTACGAGCAGTACTTC. Translation gives CASRGTGGLTYEQYF.

This chain joins TRBV4-2 and TRBJ2-7; 10 bases are a match to TRBD2. The V gene's germline CDR1 is LGHNA and CDR2 YNFKEQ. CDR3 length: 16 amino acids. With 0 bases clipped from V and 5 bases from J, the junction kept 7 bases outside the gene matches. The CDR3 reads CASSQDQASGSDEQYF. The CDR3 DNA sequence: TGTGCCAGCAGCCAAGATCAGGCTAGCGGGAGCGACGAGCAGTACTTC.

J is TRBJ1-6 and V is TRBV7-2; D may be TRBD1 (6 bases). The germline V gene encodes CDR1 SGHTA and CDR2 FQGNSA. Deletions cut 5 bases from V and 2 bases from J, with 13 bases between. This CDR3 spans 16 amino acids. CDR3 DNA sequence: TGTGCCAGCAGCCCCCAGGGGCTACCCTATAATTCACCCCTCCACTTT. It is translated as CASSPQGLPYNSPLHF.

The CDR3 region is CASSLDSLREKLFF. CDR3 sequence (DNA): TGCGCCAGCAGCTTGGATAGTCTCCGAGAAAAACTGTTTTTT. The rearrangement uses TRBV5-1 and TRBJ1-4; D gene uncertain. V was cut by 0 bases and J by 8 bases, with 11 bases left in between. Germline V gene sequence: CDR1 SGHRS, CDR2 YFSETQ. CDR3 size: 14 residues.

V is TRBV2 and J is TRBJ1-4; 12 positions agree with TRBD1. Unmatched junction bases numbered 4, after V lost 6 bases and J lost 8 bases. Germline CDR1 is SNHLY and CDR2 is FYNNEI. CDR3 size: 14 residues. CDR3 sequence: CASRRDRGQEKLFF. CDR3 DNA sequence: TGTGCCAGCAGGCGGGACAGGGGGCAGGAAAAACTGTTTTTT.

The V call is TRBV7-4, the J call TRBJ1-1; D is undetermined. CDR1 is SGHVT, CDR2 SQSDAQ, per germline. The CDR3 is made up of 9 amino acids. Deletions cut 9 bases from V and 6 bases from J, with 5 bases between. The CDR3 is CARGPEAFF. The CDR3 DNA follows: TGTGCCAGGGGCCCTGAAGCTTTCTTT. The variable domain in full, with the rest retrieved from reference TRBV7-4 and TRBJ1-1, is GAGVSQSPRYKVAKRGRDVALRCDSISGHVTLYWYRQTLGQGSEVLTYSQSDAQRDKSGRPSGRFSAERPERSVSTLKIQRTEQGDSAVYLCARGPEAFFGQGTRLTVV.

The genes are TRBV2 and TRBJ1-5; tentatively, D is TRBD1 (5 bases). Germline V gene data show CDR1 as SNHLY and CDR2 as FYNNEI. Trimming cost V 3 bases and J 7 bases, with 16 bases left between them. The CDR3 totals 15 residues. CDR3 amino acids: CASSELGQGGQPQHF. In nucleotides, the CDR3 is TGTGCCAGCAGTGAGCTCGGCCAGGGAGGACAGCCCCAGCATTTT.

The chain couples TRBV5-6 to TRBJ2-3; 9 nucleotides align to TRBD1. The trim removed 3 bases at V and 12 bases at J, leaving 11 bases unmatched. The CDR3 runs 14 residues. Germline V gene sequence: CDR1 SGHDT, CDR2 YYEEEE. CDR3 in DNA: TGTGCCAGCAGCTCGGGACAGGGTAAAGGCCCTCAGTATTTT. Its protein product is CASSSGQGKGPQYF. The variable domain in full, completed from reference TRBV5-6 and TRBJ2-3, reads DAGVTQSPTHLIKTRGQQVTLRCSPKSGHDTVSWYQQALGQGPQFIFQYYEEEERQRGNFPDRFSGHQFPNYSSELNVNALLLGDSALYLCASSSGQGKGPQYFGPGTRLTVL.

V usage is TRBV27 and J usage is TRBJ2-5; unclear D gene. Germline values: CDR1 MNHEY, CDR2 SMNVEV (reference sequence). V was pared by 5 bases and J by 7 bases, with 17 bases between. The CDR3 extends over 14 amino acids. This CDR3 is CASSAPGHPGTQYF. The DNA of the CDR3 is TGTGCCAGCAGTGCCCCCGGCCATCCGGGGACCCAGTACTTC.

The V and J genes are TRBV13 and TRBJ2-7, with D hard to call. CDR3 length: 14 amino acids. Trimming removed 0 bases at V and 3 bases at J, with 9 bases between. CDR1 is PRHDT and CDR2 is FYEKMQ in the germline V gene (reference sequence). For the CDR3, the DNA is TGTGCCAGCAGCTTAGGTAACAGCATCTACGAGCAGTACTTC. This gives the protein CASSLGNSIYEQYF.

CDR3 protein: CASTLVNEQFF. For the CDR3, the DNA is TGTGCCAGCACCCTCGTTAATGAGCAGTTCTTC. V usage is TRBV12-3 or TRBV12-4 and J usage is TRBJ2-1; D is undetermined. This CDR3 contains 11 residues. V was cut by 7 bases and J by 7 bases, with 8 bases left in between.

This clone was counted a few times. This chain links TRBV27 with TRBJ1-3; D is unresolved. The V gene's germline CDR1 is MNHEY and CDR2 SMNVEV (reference sequence). V dropped 7 bases and J dropped 4 bases, with 11 bases sitting between them. CDR3 length: 13 residues. CDR3 residues: CASNPSRGNTIYF. DNA of the CDR3: TGTGCCAGCAACCCAAGCCGGGGAAACACCATATATTTT.

The chain recombines TRBV19 with TRBJ1-1; TRBD1 matches 9 bases. The CDR3 is 15 amino acids. The germline gives CDR1 LNHDA, CDR2 SQIVND (reference sequence). Trimming took 0 bases from V and 10 from J; bases not matched to a gene: 9. The CDR3 region has the DNA TGTGCCAGTAGTATAGATGCCGGACAGGGGATGAGAGCTTTCTTT. Translating gives CASSIDAGQGMRAFF.

This sequence joins TRBV9 and TRBJ1-3; 7 nucleotides align to TRBD1. V lost 3 bases and J lost 1; bases outside the gene matches: 4. CDR1 and CDR2 from the germline V gene are SGDLS and YYNGEE. The CDR3 contains 15 residues. This chain's CDR3 is CASSDTGVSGNTIYF. For the CDR3, the DNA is TGTGCCAGCAGCGACACAGGGGTTTCTGGAAACACCATATATTTT. The full variable domain, with the rest looked up from reference TRBV9 and TRBJ1-3, is DSGVTQTPKHLITATGQRVTLRCSPRSGDLSVYWYQQSLDQGLQFLIQYYNGEERAKGNILERFSAQQFPDLHSELNLSSLELGDSALYFCASSDTGVSGNTIYFGEGSWLTVV.

The chain has TRBV30 and TRBJ2-1; weak D call: TRBD2 (6 bases). Germline V gene sequence: CDR1 GTSNPN, CDR2 SVGIG (reference sequence). The CDR3 runs 13 residues. The V gene lost 3 bases and the J gene lost 6 bases, with 12 bases spanning the gap. Here the CDR3 DNA reads TGTGCCTGGAGCAGGGACTCGATCAATGAGCAGTTCTTC. Protein sequence: CAWSRDSINEQFF. Full variable domain (outside the CDR3, taken from reference TRBV30 and TRBJ2-1): SQTIHQWPATLVQPVGSPLSLECTVEGTSNPNLYWYRQAAGRGLQLLFYSVGIGQISSEVPQNLSASRPQDRQFILSSKKLLLSDSGFYLCAWSRDSINEQFFGPGTRLTVL.

This clone occurred a few times. This chain uses TRBV3-1 (or the pseudogene TRBV3-2) with TRBJ1-5; weak D call: TRBD1 (6 bases). The CDR3 is made up of 13 amino acids. Germline V gives CDR1 LGHDT, CDR2 YNNKEL (reference sequence). V was pared by 1 base and J by 7 bases, with 8 bases between. The CDR3 spells CASSQAQGQPQHF. The CDR3, as DNA: TGTGCCAGCAGCCAAGCACAGGGCCAGCCCCAGCATTTT.

This clone was seen a handful of times. The V gene is TRBV4-2, the J gene TRBJ2-5; tentatively, D is TRBD2 (6 bases). The V and J ends lost 5 bases and 4 bases respectively, with 20 bases between them. The germline V gene has CDR1 LGHNA and CDR2 YNFKEQ. The CDR3 contains 16 residues. CDR3 bases: TGTGCCAGCAGCTTGCTTAGCGGCTCCCTAGGAGAGACCCAGTACTTC. Translating gives CASSLLSGSLGETQYF.

The CDR3: CATSRVVGRVGQPQHF. As DNA, the CDR3 is TGTGCCACCAGCAGAGTTGTGGGCAGGGTCGGGCAGCCCCAGCATTTT. V is TRBV15 and J is TRBJ1-5, with a possible D match to TRBD1 (5 bases). The CDR3 is 16 residues long. Looked up from germline, CDR1 is LNHNV and CDR2 is YYDKDF (reference sequence). Trimming left V 1 base short and J 7 bases short, with 17 bases between.

This chain uses TRBV18 with TRBJ1-1; tentatively, D is TRBD1 (5 bases). There are 13 residues in the CDR3. Germline values: CDR1 KGHSH, CDR2 LQKENI. V was cut by 2 bases and J by 5 bases, with 9 bases left in between. The CDR3 DNA sequence: TGTGCCAGCTCACCATTAGGGGAAACTGAAGCTTTCTTT. This translates into CASSPLGETEAFF.

The V and J genes are TRBV27 and TRBJ2-7; 7 positions agree with TRBD1. The CDR3 runs 14 residues. Germline trimming cut 0 bases from V and 9 bases from J; bases unmatched to any gene: 8. CDR1 is MNHEY and CDR2 is SMNVEV in the germline V gene (reference sequence). The CDR3 DNA follows: TGTGCCAGCAGTTTATCGGGACAGAGAGTAGGGCAGTACTTC. This codes for CASSLSGQRVGQYF.

The J gene is TRBJ1-1, the V gene TRBV20-1; D is uncertain. Germline lookup yields CDR1 DFQATT and CDR2 SNEGSKA (reference sequence). The CDR3 spans 9 residues. The DNA for the CDR3 is TGCGGGAGAAGCACTGAAGCTTTCTTT. This codes for CGRSTEAFF.

V usage is TRBV27 and J usage is TRBJ2-7; 8 nucleotides align to TRBD2. V was clipped by 5 bases and J by 4 bases; unmatched bases: 7. Germline loops: CDR1 MNHEY, CDR2 SMNVEV (reference sequence). This CDR3 has 14 amino acids. The CDR3 reads CASSRGGPPYEQYF. CDR3 nucleotide sequence: TGTGCCAGCAGTCGGGGGGGCCCACCTTACGAGCAGTACTTC.